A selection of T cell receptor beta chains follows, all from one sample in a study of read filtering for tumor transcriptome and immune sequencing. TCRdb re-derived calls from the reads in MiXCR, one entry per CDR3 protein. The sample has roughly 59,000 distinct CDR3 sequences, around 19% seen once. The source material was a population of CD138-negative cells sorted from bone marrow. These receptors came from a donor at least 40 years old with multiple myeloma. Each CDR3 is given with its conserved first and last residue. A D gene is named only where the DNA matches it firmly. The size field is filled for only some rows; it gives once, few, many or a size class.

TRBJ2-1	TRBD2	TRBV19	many	CASTGTRGREARNEQFF	TGTGCCAGTACCGGGACTAGGGGTCGTGAGGCGCGCAATGAGCAGTTCTTC
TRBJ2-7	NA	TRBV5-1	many	CASSLAGDTNEQYF	TGCGCCAGCAGCTTGGCCGGCGATACGAACGAGCAGTACTTC
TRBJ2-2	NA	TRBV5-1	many	CASSYRTLTGELFF	TGCGCCAGCAGCTATCGGACCCTCACCGGGGAGCTGTTTTTT
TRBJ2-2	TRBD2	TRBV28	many	CASSSSGAYTGELFF	TGTGCCAGCAGTTCTAGCGGAGCTTACACCGGGGAGCTGTTTTTT
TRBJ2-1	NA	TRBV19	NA	CAGSAPGETFYTEQFF	TGTGCCGGTAGTGCCCCAGGGGAGACATTTTACACTGAGCAGTTCTTC
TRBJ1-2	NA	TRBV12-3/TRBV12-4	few	CASSITERGAYYGYTF	TGTGCCAGCAGCATTACAGAGAGGGGTGCTTACTATGGCTACACCTTC
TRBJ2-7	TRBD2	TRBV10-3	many	CAISEPSGLAGSPYEQYF	TGTGCCATCAGTGAGCCCTCGGGACTAGCAGGAAGCCCGTACGAGCAGTACTTC
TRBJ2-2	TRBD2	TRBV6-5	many	CASTRTSGSAGELFF	TGTGCCAGCACCCGGACTAGCGGGAGTGCCGGGGAGCTGTTTTTT
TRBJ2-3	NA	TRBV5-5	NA	CASSLVGGGRHSDTQYF	TGTGCCAGCAGCTTGGTTGGAGGGGGGCGCCATTCAGATACGCAGTATTTT
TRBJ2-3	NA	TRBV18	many	CASSPTGRQRSTDTQYF	TGTGCCAGCTCACCAACGGGACGCCAACGGAGCACAGATACGCAGTATTTT
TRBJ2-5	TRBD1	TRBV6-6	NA	CASSWTGGFRSLGQETQYF	TGTGCCAGCAGCTGGACAGGGGGTTTTCGCTCTTTGGGCCAAGAGACCCAGTACTTC
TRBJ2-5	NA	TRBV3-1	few	CASSHDPGARFETQYF	TGTGCCAGCAGCCATGATCCAGGGGCGAGGTTCGAGACCCAGTACTTC
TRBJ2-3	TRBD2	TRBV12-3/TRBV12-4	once	CASSTGTNSNTQYF	TGTGCCAGCAGTACCGGGACTAACTCCAATACGCAGTATTTT
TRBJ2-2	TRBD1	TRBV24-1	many	CATSEKPGQGTGELFF	TGTGCCACCAGTGAAAAACCGGGACAGGGGACCGGGGAGCTGTTTTTT
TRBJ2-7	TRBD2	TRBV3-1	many	CASSTPLTSGVSYEQYF	TGTGCCAGCAGCACCCCCCTTACTAGCGGGGTTTCCTACGAGCAGTACTTC
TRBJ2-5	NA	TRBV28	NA	CASSRRLNWEETQYF	TGTGCCAGCAGTCGTCGCCTGAACTGGGAGGAGACCCAGTACTTC
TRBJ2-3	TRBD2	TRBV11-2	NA	CASSLEVGRATDTQYF	TGTGCCAGCAGCTTAGAGGTCGGGAGGGCCACAGATACGCAGTATTTT
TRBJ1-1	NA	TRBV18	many	CASSPYRDLGTEAFF	TGTGCCAGCTCGCCTTACAGGGATCTCGGAACTGAAGCTTTCTTT
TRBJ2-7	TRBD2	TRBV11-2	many	CASSVSGALYEQYF	TGTGCCAGCAGCGTTAGCGGGGCACTCTACGAGCAGTACTTC
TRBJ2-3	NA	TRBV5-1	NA	CASSLAGSADAQYF	TGCGCCAGCAGCTTGGCAGGGAGCGCAGATGCGCAGTATTTT
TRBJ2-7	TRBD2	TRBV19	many	CASSTMGLAGEQYF	TGTGCCAGTAGTACGATGGGACTAGCGGGCGAGCAGTACTTC
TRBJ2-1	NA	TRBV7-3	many	CASSGDQVGGGNEQFF	TGTGCCAGCAGTGGGGATCAGGTGGGAGGGGGCAATGAGCAGTTCTTC
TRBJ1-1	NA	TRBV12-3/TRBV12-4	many	CASSYLTAHEGEAFF	TGTGCCAGCAGCTACCTCACAGCCCATGAGGGGGAAGCTTTCTTT
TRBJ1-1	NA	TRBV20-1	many	CSARDYREMKGTEAFF	TGCAGTGCTAGAGATTACCGGGAGATGAAGGGAACTGAAGCTTTCTTT
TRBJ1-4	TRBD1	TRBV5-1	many	CASSPGQGGEKLFF	TGCGCCAGCAGCCCGGGACAGGGAGGAGAAAAACTGTTTTTT
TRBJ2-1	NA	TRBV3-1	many	CASSPQTAYNEQFF	TGTGCCAGCAGCCCTCAGACCGCCTACAATGAGCAGTTCTTC
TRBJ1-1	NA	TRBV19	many	CASSSQVNTEAFF	TGTGCCAGTAGTTCTCAGGTGAACACTGAAGCTTTCTTT
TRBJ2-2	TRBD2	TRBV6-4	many	CASSSTSGGTNTGELFF	TGTGCCAGCAGTTCTACTAGCGGGGGAACGAACACCGGGGAGCTGTTTTTT
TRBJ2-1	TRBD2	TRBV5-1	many	CASRTDGLAGVNEQFF	TGCGCCAGCAGAACCGACGGACTAGCGGGGGTTAATGAGCAGTTCTTC
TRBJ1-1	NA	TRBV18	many	CASSPPTRAEAFF	TGTGCCAGCTCACCACCCACTCGGGCTGAAGCTTTCTTT
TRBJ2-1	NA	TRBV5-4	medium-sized	CASNTQAYNEQFF	TGTGCCAGCAACACACAGGCATACAATGAGCAGTTCTTC
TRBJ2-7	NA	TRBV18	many	CASSPGRAPYEQYF	TGTGCCAGCTCACCAGGCCGGGCCCCCTACGAGCAGTACTTC
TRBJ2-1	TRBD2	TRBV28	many	CASRLGGGRPYNEQFF	TGTGCCAGCAGGCTTGGCGGGGGGAGACCCTACAATGAGCAGTTCTTC
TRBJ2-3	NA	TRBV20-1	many	CSARDASRLRTDTQYF	TGCAGTGCTAGAGATGCAAGCCGTCTTCGCACAGATACGCAGTATTTT
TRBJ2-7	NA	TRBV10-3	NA	CAISESGEQYF	TGTGCCATCAGTGAGTCAGGGGAACAGTACTTC
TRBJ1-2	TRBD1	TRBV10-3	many	CATTGGYYGYTF	TGTGCCACCACAGGGGGCTACTATGGCTACACCTTC
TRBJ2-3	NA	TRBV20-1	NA	CSARTSAGRYTDAQYF	TGCAGTGCTAGAACCTCTGCGGGAAGGTACACAGATGCGCAGTATTTT
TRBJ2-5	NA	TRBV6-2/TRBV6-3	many	CASSYLTVQETQYF	TGTGCCAGCAGTTACTTGACAGTCCAAGAGACCCAGTACTTC
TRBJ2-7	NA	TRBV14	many	CASSQGWRGSEQYF	TGTGCCAGCAGCCAAGGTTGGCGGGGTTCCGAGCAGTACTTC
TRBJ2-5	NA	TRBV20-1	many	CSASRGLQETQYF	TGCAGTGCTAGCCGGGGACTCCAAGAGACCCAGTACTTC
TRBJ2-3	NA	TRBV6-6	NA	CAMKPPSTDTQYF	TGTGCCATGAAACCACCTAGCACAGATACGCAGTATTTT
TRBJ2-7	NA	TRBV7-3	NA	CASSLGGGPNYEQYF	TGTGCCAGCAGCTTAGGAGGGGGCCCTAACTACGAGCAGTACTTC
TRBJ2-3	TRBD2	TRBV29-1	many	CSVEGGGYADTQYF	TGCAGCGTTGAAGGCGGGGGGTACGCAGATACGCAGTATTTT
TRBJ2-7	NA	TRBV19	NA	CASSIAGDSYEQYF	TGTGCCAGTAGTATTGCAGGGGATTCCTACGAGCAGTACTTC
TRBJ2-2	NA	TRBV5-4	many	CASSLDSITPGELFF	TGTGCCAGCAGCTTGGATAGTATAACACCCGGGGAGCTGTTTTTT
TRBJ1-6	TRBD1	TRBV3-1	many	CASSSGQNNSPLHF	TGTGCCAGCAGCTCGGGACAGAATAATTCACCCCTCCACTTT
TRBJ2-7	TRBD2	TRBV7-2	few	CASSLIGGDERYF	TGTGCCAGCAGCTTAATCGGGGGGGACGAGCGGTACTTC
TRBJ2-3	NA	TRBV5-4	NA	CASSLGRRRTSTDTQYF	TGTGCCAGCAGCTTGGGGCGGAGGAGGACCAGCACAGATACGCAGTATTTT
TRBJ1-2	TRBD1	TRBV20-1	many	CSAMAWGQSEHNYGYTF	TGCAGTGCAATGGCGTGGGGACAGAGCGAACATAACTATGGCTACACCTTC
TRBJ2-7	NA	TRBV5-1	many	CASSLGVGELYEQYF	TGCGCCAGCAGCTTGGGGGTAGGGGAACTCTACGAGCAGTACTTC
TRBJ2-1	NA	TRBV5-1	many	CASSLEQTRNEQFF	TGCGCCAGCAGCTTGGAACAGACACGTAATGAGCAGTTCTTC
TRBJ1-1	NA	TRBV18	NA	CASSRNQGTNTAAFF	TGTGCCAGCTCGCGGAATCAGGGGACGAACACTGCAGCTTTCTTT
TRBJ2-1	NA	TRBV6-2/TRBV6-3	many	CASSISGVYNEQFF	TGTGCCAGCAGTATTAGCGGAGTCTACAATGAGCAGTTCTTC
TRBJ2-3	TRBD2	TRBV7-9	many	CASSLLAGGQDTQYF	TGTGCCAGCAGCTTACTAGCGGGGGGGCAAGATACGCAGTATTTT
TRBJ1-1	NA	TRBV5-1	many	CASSLEPGVGTEAFF	TGCGCCAGCAGCTTGGAACCAGGGGTGGGCACTGAAGCTTTCTTT